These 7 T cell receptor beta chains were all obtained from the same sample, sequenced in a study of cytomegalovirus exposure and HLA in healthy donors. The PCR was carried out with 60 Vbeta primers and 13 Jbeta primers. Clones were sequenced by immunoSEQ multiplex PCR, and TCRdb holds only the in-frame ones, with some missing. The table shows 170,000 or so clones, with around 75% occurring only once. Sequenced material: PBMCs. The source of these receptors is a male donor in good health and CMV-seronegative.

CDR3 DNA sequence: TGCAGTGCAGGGGTTGATGGCTACACCTTC. This translates into CSAGVDGYTF. V usage is TRBV20-1 and J usage is TRBJ1-2, with D possibly being TRBD1 (5 bases). Germline V CDR1 and CDR2: DFQATT, SNEGSKA (reference sequence). The V end was cut by 6 bases, the J end by 6 bases, with 8 bases between. This CDR3 is 10 amino acids long.

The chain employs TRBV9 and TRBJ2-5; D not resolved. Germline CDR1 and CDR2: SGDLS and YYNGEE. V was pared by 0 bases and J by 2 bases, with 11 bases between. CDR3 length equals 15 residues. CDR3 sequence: CASSVGLGAQETQYF. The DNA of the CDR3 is TGTGCCAGCAGCGTAGGGCTGGGCGCTCAAGAGACCCAGTACTTC.

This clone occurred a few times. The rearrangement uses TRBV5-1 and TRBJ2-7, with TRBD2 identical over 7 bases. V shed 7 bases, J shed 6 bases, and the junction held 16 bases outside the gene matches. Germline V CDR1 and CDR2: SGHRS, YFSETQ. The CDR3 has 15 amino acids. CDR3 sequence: CASAGVGPHLGEQYF. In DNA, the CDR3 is TGCGCCAGCGCGGGGGTGGGACCCCATCTCGGCGAGCAGTACTTC.

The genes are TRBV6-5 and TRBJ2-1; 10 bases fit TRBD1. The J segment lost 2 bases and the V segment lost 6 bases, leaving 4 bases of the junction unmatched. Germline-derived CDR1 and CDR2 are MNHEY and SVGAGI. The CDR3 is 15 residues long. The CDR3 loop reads CASSRDRGPYNEQFF. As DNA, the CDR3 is TGTGCCAGCAGCCGGGACAGGGGCCCCTACAATGAGCAGTTCTTC.

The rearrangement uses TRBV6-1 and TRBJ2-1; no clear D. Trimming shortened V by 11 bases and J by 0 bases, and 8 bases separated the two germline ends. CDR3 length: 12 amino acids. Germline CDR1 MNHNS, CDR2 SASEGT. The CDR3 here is CAVLSSYNEQFF. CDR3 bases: TGTGCCGTTCTGAGCTCCTACAATGAGCAGTTCTTC.

The CDR3 sequence: CAWSVLDREYEQYF. CDR3 nucleotides: TGTGCCTGGAGTGTATTGGACAGGGAGTACGAGCAGTACTTC. The V gene is TRBV30, the J gene TRBJ2-7, with TRBD1 matching 8 bases. Per germline, CDR1 GTSNPN and CDR2 SVGIG (reference sequence). Unmatched junction bases numbered 5, after V lost 0 bases and J lost 4 bases. This CDR3 has 14 amino acids.

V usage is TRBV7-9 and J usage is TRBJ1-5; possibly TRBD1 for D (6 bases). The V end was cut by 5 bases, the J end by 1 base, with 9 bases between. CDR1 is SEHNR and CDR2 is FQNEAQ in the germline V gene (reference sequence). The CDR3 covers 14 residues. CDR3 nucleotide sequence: TGTGCCAGCAGCCGTGGGACAAGCAATCAGCCCCAGCATTTT. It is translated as CASSRGTSNQPQHF. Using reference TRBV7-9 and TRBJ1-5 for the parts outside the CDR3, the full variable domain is DTGVSQNPRHKITKRGQNVTFRCDPISEHNRLYWYRQTLGQGPEFLTYFQNEAQLEKSRLLSDRFSAERPKGSFSTLEIQRTEQGDSAMYLCASSRGTSNQPQHFGDGTRLSIL.